This T cell receptor beta chain was identified in a study of blood T cells in healthy people across ages. Study results and limitations: The study lacked donor CMV status, which possibly confounded expanded clonotype changes.

Turning to this clonotype: Antigen: not known.

The second PCR ran roughly 6 to 11 cycles with a sample-barcoded 5' primer and J-beta primers. MiXCR, run by TCRdb on the 5' RACE reads, gives a single entry per CDR3 protein. Of 600,000 to 800,000 distinct CDR3 sequences in the sample, under 25% were seen once. This clonotype was obtained from a man between 70 and 80 years old in good health. Sequencing used blood.

The CDR3 DNA reads TGTGCCAGCAGCTCGGGACCGAACTACGAGCAGTACTTC. Encoded protein: CASSSGPNYEQYF. The V gene is TRBV5-6, the J gene TRBJ2-7; D is tentatively TRBD1 or TRBD2 (5 bases each). Trimming took 3 bases from V and 3 from J, leaving 10 bases between them. The CDR3 covers 13 residues. Germline assignment: CDR1 SGHDT and CDR2 YYEEEE. Variable domain in full (rest from reference TRBV5-6 and TRBJ2-7): DAGVTQSPTHLIKTRGQQVTLRCSPKSGHDTVSWYQQALGQGPQFIFQYYEEEERQRGNFPDRFSGHQFPNYSSELNVNALLLGDSALYLCASSSGPNYEQYFGPGTRLTVT.